This entry lists 5 T cell receptor beta chains sequenced from one sample in a study of CXCR3-negative and CXCR3-positive naive CD8 T cells. 5' RACE that incorporated UMI labels was used to prepare the TRB cDNA libraries. One entry per CDR3 protein, without DNA, is what TCRdb gives after re-calling the 5' RACE reads. The sample holds fewer than 80,000 distinct CDR3 sequences. Sequenced: naive CXCR3- CD8+ T cells from blood. The sample's subset: CD45RO-CCR7+CD27+CD95- naive CD8+ T cells lacking CXCR3 (TNR3-). The source of these receptors is a human donor in good health. Some clones in this sample may be carry-over from other donors' samples.

The chain carries TRBV29-1 and TRBJ1-4; TCRdb indicates TRBD1, and absent DNA this call remains unverified. The CDR3 covers 16 residues. The germline V gene encodes CDR1 SQVTM and CDR2 ANQGSEA. The CDR3 spells CSARRQGEGANEKLFF. Combining the CDR3 with reference TRBV29-1 and TRBJ1-4 gives the whole variable domain SAVISQKPSRDICQRGTSLTIQCQVDSQVTMMFWYRQQPGQSLTLIATANQGSEATYESGFVIDKFPISRPNLTFSTLTVSNMSPEDSSIYLCSARRQGEGANEKLFFGSGTQLSVL.

This chain's CDR3 is CASSQDPLTGFLVGELFF. The rearrangement joins TRBV4-2 to TRBJ2-2; TCRdb reports TRBD1, a call that lacks DNA to check it against. Germline lookup yields CDR1 LGHNA and CDR2 YNFKEQ. This CDR3 is 18 amino acids long.

V is TRBV28 and J is TRBJ2-3; lacking DNA, the TRBD1 call made by TCRdb goes unchecked. From germline, CDR1 is MDHEN and CDR2 SYDVKM. The CDR3 runs 22 residues. CDR3: CASSLPRIRTGGALPSTDTQYF.

The chain carries TRBV6-5 and TRBJ1-4; checking the TCRdb D call of TRBD1 is not possible without DNA. This CDR3 is built from 12 residues. CDR1 is MNHEY and CDR2 is SVGAGI in the germline V gene. The CDR3 spells CASSYGGEKLFF.

J is TRBJ2-5 and V is TRBV14; absent DNA, TCRdb's TRBD2 call cannot be checked. Germline V gene lookup returns CDR1 SGHDN and CDR2 FVKESK. This CDR3 region has 17 residues. The CDR3 region is CASSQDLGLAFEETQYF.